This TCR beta chain was captured by sequencing in a study of OX40 agonist ivuxolimab in advanced cancers. CDR3 length equals 19 residues. The V gene end was trimmed by 5 bases and the J gene end by 4 bases; junction bases not matched to a gene: 12. Germline lookup yields CDR1 SNHLY and CDR2 FYNNEI. Sequenced by immunoSEQ multiplex PCR; TCRdb stores in-frame clones only, minus some. This table has 80,000 to 100,000 clones, around 90% appearing once. The TCR comes from an adult with an advanced solid tumor such as melanoma, head and neck, liver or kidney cancer. The chain joins TRBV2 to TRBJ2-6, with 12 bases fitting TRBD2. The sample was CD4+ or CD8+ T cells sorted from blood, taken in a trial of the OX40 agonist ivuxolimab. Here the CDR3 reads CASSLSRLAGVTGANVLTF. As DNA, the CDR3 is TGTGCCAGCAGTTTATCCCGACTAGCGGGGGTAACCGGGGCCAACGTCCTGACTTTC.